The 21 T cell receptor beta chains reported below all come from one sample, sequenced in a study of T cells after yellow fever vaccination. TCRdb processed the 5' RACE reads anew with MiXCR; each CDR3 protein has one entry. The repertoire includes some 340,000 distinct CDR3 sequences, roughly 4.3% of them detected once, and about 22% sits in the top ten. This specimen consisted of PBMCs, obtained 5 days after the yellow fever booster vaccination. The source of these receptors is a man younger than 35 who received the YFV17D yellow fever vaccine.

The rearrangement joins TRBV5-1 to TRBJ1-6; 9 positions match TRBD1. The CDR3 is made up of 14 amino acids. The V segment lost 3 bases and the J segment 8 bases; nucleotides outside the gene matches: 3. Germline CDR1 and CDR2: SGHRS and YFSETQ. CDR3 sequence: CASSWDREDSPLHF. The DNA for the CDR3 is TGCGCCAGCAGCTGGGACAGGGAGGATTCACCCCTCCACTTT.

This clonotype was seen more than once but under ten times. This chain uses TRBV5-4 with TRBJ2-4; D is ambiguous. The germline CDR1 and CDR2 sequences are SGHNT and YYREEE (reference sequence). The CDR3 totals 13 residues. V lost 3 bases, J lost 8 bases, and 12 bases lay in between. The CDR3 DNA is TGTGCCAGCAGCTCCCCATCTGGGGACATTCAGTACTTC. This codes for CASSSPSGDIQYF.

This clonotype was counted between two and nine times. The chain employs TRBV7-9 and TRBJ2-7; tentative D call: TRBD2 (6 bases). This CDR3 region has 13 residues. The germline V and J ends were trimmed by 4 bases and 5 bases, with 12 bases remaining between them. Germline V gene data show CDR1 as SEHNR and CDR2 as FQNEAQ (reference sequence). The CDR3 nucleotides are TGTGCCAGCAGCTATCCTTGGGGGGACGAGCAGTACGTC. Translating gives CASSYPWGDEQYV.

The chain recombines TRBV24-1 with TRBJ1-1; no firm D call. Trimming took off 6 bases at V and 0 bases at J, with 10 bases between the two ends. This CDR3 has 14 amino acids. CDR1 is KGHDR, CDR2 SFDVKD, per germline. CDR3 protein: CATSKRAMNTEAFF. The CDR3 region has the DNA TGTGCCACCAGTAAACGGGCTATGAACACTGAAGCTTTCTTT.

In this sample, this clonotype turned up a few times. The V gene is TRBV7-8, the J gene TRBJ2-1; 8 bases map to TRBD2. The CDR3 sequence is 16 residues long. Germline-derived CDR1 and CDR2 are SGHVS and FQNEAQ. V lost 3 bases and J lost 8; bases outside the gene matches: 12. The CDR3 loop reads CASSFTSGDLPHEQFF. CDR3 bases: TGTGCCAGCAGCTTTACTAGCGGCGATCTTCCCCATGAGCAGTTCTTC.

This chain uses TRBV6-1 with TRBJ2-1; 14 bases agree with TRBD2. The CDR3 runs 15 residues. Germline CDR1 MNHNS, CDR2 SASEGT. Unmatched junction bases numbered 6, after V lost 7 bases and J lost 7 bases. Here the CDR3 reads CASNSGLAGGNEQFF. Here the CDR3 DNA reads TGTGCCAGCAATTCCGGACTAGCGGGGGGTAATGAGCAGTTCTTC.

This clonotype was observed a few times. The V gene is TRBV6-1, the J gene TRBJ1-2; D gene ambiguous. The CDR3 sequence is 16 residues long. Trimming left V 2 bases short and J 4 bases short, with 17 bases between. CDR1 is MNHNS, CDR2 SASEGT, per germline. CDR3 amino acids: CASSELKVPPVYGYTF. The DNA of the CDR3 is TGTGCCAGCAGTGAATTGAAGGTCCCGCCCGTCTATGGCTACACCTTC.

This clonotype was observed a handful of times. The CDR3 region has the DNA TGCAGCGCTAGCTTCATCGTCGATCATACGCAGTATTTT. Its protein product is CSASFIVDHTQYF. J is TRBJ2-3 and V is TRBV29-1; TRBD2 is a possible D gene (5 bases). Per the germline V gene, CDR1 is SQVTM and CDR2 is ANQGSEA. The CDR3 runs 13 residues. Trimming took 7 bases from V and 7 from J, leaving 18 bases between them.

In this sample, this clonotype turned up a few times. The V call is TRBV2, the J call TRBJ2-3; a possible D gene is TRBD1 (6 bases). CDR1 is SNHLY and CDR2 is FYNNEI in the germline V gene. Trimming took 6 bases from V and 3 from J, leaving 16 bases between them. The CDR3 extends over 15 amino acids. CDR3 in amino acids: CASSPRTGWTDTQYF. The CDR3 bases are TGTGCCAGCAGCCCCCGTACAGGGTGGACAGATACGCAGTATTTT.

At least ten counts were recorded for this clonotype. The V and J genes are TRBV20-1 and TRBJ2-3; D is perhaps TRBD1 (5 bases). CDR1 is DFQATT, CDR2 SNEGSKA, per germline (reference sequence). V lost 1 base and J lost 1, with 6 bases in between. This CDR3 is 13 amino acids long. Here the CDR3 DNA reads TGCAGTGCTAGAGTACAGGGCACAGATACGCAGTATTTT. Translating it yields CSARVQGTDTQYF.

For the CDR3, the DNA is TGTGCCAGCAGTTACTCGAGGGACAAGCGGACCACGCAGTATTTT. Its translation is CASSYSRDKRTTQYF. V is TRBV6-2 or TRBV6-3 and J is TRBJ2-3; possibly TRBD1 for D (6 bases). Germline values: CDR1 MNHEY, CDR2 SVGEGT. This CDR3 contains 15 residues. V lost 0 bases and J lost 9, with 16 bases in between.

The chain uses TRBV9 and TRBJ2-1, with D perhaps assigned TRBD1 or TRBD2 (6 bases each). From germline, CDR1 is SGDLS and CDR2 YYNGEE. This CDR3 spans 17 amino acids. V was shortened by 1 base and J by 2 bases, with 16 bases between the two germline ends. CDR3 sequence: CASSVTGGGLAYNEQFF. Here the CDR3 DNA reads TGTGCCAGCAGCGTAACCGGAGGGGGATTGGCCTACAATGAGCAGTTCTTC.

This clonotype was seen a few times. The V gene is TRBV2, the J gene TRBJ2-3; 8 nucleotides align to TRBD1. This CDR3 comprises 16 residues. V was clipped by 6 bases and J by 3 bases; unmatched bases: 11. Germline V gene lookup returns CDR1 SNHLY and CDR2 FYNNEI. CDR3 coding DNA: TGTGCCAGCAGCCGGAGGACAGGGCTGGGGACAGATACGCAGTATTTT. This codes for CASSRRTGLGTDTQYF.

V usage is TRBV6-2 or TRBV6-3 and J usage is TRBJ2-7; possible D gene TRBD1, 6 bases. Trimming shortened V by 0 bases and J by 3 bases, and 9 bases separated the two germline ends. This CDR3 contains 14 residues. Germline values: CDR1 MNHEY, CDR2 SVGEGT. The CDR3, as DNA: TGTGCCAGCAGTTACTCTCAGGGGAGCTACGAGCAGTACTTC. The encoded protein is CASSYSQGSYEQYF.

At least ten counts were recorded for this clonotype. The chain links TRBV5-1 to TRBJ2-5, with 8 bases lining up with TRBD1. Germline loops: CDR1 SGHRS, CDR2 YFSETQ. This CDR3 contains 14 residues. Trimming cost V 4 bases and J 2 bases; bases outside gene matches: 4. DNA of the CDR3: TGCGCCAGCAGCCCCGGACAGGGACAAGAGACCCAGTACTTC. Its protein product is CASSPGQGQETQYF.

The rearrangement uses TRBV5-1 and TRBJ2-1; 7 bases match TRBD2. V lost 4 bases and J lost 0; bases outside the gene matches: 10. CDR1 and CDR2 from the germline V gene are SGHRS and YFSETQ. The CDR3 is 17 residues long. The CDR3 sequence is CASSPGGALSSYNEQFF. CDR3 nucleotides: TGCGCCAGCAGCCCGGGGGGAGCTCTGAGCTCCTACAATGAGCAGTTCTTC.

This clonotype was counted ten times or more. The chain uses TRBV12-3 or TRBV12-4 and TRBJ1-2; 9 bases fit TRBD1. The CDR3 extends over 13 amino acids. V shed 7 bases and J 6 bases; nucleotides not matched to a gene: 6. This CDR3 is CASNQQGADGYTF. The DNA for the CDR3 is TGTGCCAGCAACCAACAGGGGGCAGATGGCTACACCTTC.

The V call is TRBV5-1, the J call TRBJ2-4; D is possibly TRBD1 (5 bases). Germline V gene lookup returns CDR1 SGHRS and CDR2 YFSETQ. CDR3 length: 16 amino acids. With 7 bases removed from V and 4 bases from J, the gap between germline ends came to 21 bases. The CDR3 DNA sequence: TGCGCCAGCGGATCAGGGATCACAGGATGGAAAAACATTCAGTACTTC. It is translated as CASGSGITGWKNIQYF. Complete variable domain (other parts from reference TRBV5-1 and TRBJ2-4): KAGVTQTPRYLIKTRGQQVTLSCSPISGHRSVSWYQQTPGQGLQFLFEYFSETQRNKGNFPGRFSGRQFSNSRSEMNVSTLELGDSALYLCASGSGITGWKNIQYFGAGTRLSVL.

In its sample, this clonotype was seen a few times. V usage is TRBV7-2 and J usage is TRBJ2-1; TRBD2 aligns across 10 bases. The CDR3 is 15 amino acids. Germline V CDR1 and CDR2: SGHTA, FQGNSA. V shed 1 base and J 7 bases; nucleotides not matched to a gene: 4. CDR3 nucleotides: TGTGCCAGCAGCTTAGGAGCGGGGGGGCCGAATGAGCAGTTCTTC. Its translation: CASSLGAGGPNEQFF.

This clonotype came up many times. CDR3 protein: CSVGPRIEAFF. CDR3 nucleotides: TGCAGCGTTGGTCCCAGAATAGAAGCTTTCTTT. The rearrangement links TRBV29-1 to TRBJ1-1; D is undetermined. The germline V and J ends were trimmed by 4 bases and 8 bases, with 11 bases remaining between them. CDR1 is SQVTM, CDR2 ANQGSEA, per germline. This CDR3 is built from 11 residues. Combining the CDR3 with reference TRBV29-1 and TRBJ1-1 gives the whole variable domain SAVISQKPSRDICQRGTSLTIQCQVDSQVTMMFWYRQQPGQSLTLIATANQGSEATYESGFVIDKFPISRPNLTFSTLTVSNMSPEDSSIYLCSVGPRIEAFFGQGTRLTVV.

This clonotype was picked up a small number of times. The rearrangement uses TRBV6-5 and TRBJ2-1, with no clear D. The CDR3 extends over 13 amino acids. The ends were cut back, 5 bases at V and 6 bases at J, with 11 bases in the middle. The germline V gene encodes CDR1 MNHEY and CDR2 SVGAGI. CDR3 DNA: TGTGCCAGCAGTCCAATCTCGGGCAATGAGCAGTTCTTC. It specifies CASSPISGNEQFF.